This T cell receptor beta chain comes out of a study of blood T cells in healthy people across ages. Regarding the study as a whole: A roughly linear fall in TCR beta diversity per million T cells was seen with increasing age. The study found TCR beta diversity correlated strongly with naive T cell percentage.

Comments on this clonotype: What it binds is not known.

The authors ran a second PCR of roughly 6 to 12 cycles using a sample-barcoded 5' primer and a J-beta primer mix. Each cDNA molecule carried a tag from a template-switch adaptor that contained 12 random nucleotides. One entry per CDR3 protein, called by TCRdb with MiXCR from the 5' RACE reads. The sample has over 600,000 distinct CDR3 sequences, just over 55% seen once; the top ten hold 25% to 30%. Germline V CDR1 and CDR2: DFQATT, SNEGSKA (reference sequence). The CDR3 covers 15 residues. No fewer than 6 micrograms of total RNA were isolated from every sample. The sequence was collected from a man between 40 and 49 years old in good health. The J gene is TRBJ1-2, the V gene TRBV20-1, with D perhaps matching TRBD1 (5 bases). The specimen sequenced was blood. The CDR3 nucleotides are TGCAGCTCAACTCAGGGTGCTCTCTATAACTATGGCTACACCTTC. The encoded protein is CSSTQGALYNYGYTF.